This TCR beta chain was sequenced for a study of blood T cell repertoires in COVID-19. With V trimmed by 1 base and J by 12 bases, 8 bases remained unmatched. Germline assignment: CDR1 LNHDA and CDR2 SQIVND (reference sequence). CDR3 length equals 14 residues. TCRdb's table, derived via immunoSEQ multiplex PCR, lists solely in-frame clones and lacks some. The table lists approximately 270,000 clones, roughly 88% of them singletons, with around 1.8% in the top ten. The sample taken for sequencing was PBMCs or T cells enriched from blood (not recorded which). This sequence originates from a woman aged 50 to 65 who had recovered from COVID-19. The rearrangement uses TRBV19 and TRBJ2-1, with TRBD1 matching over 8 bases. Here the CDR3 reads CASSIALGQGGQFF. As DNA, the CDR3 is TGTGCCAGTAGTATAGCCCTTGGACAGGGTGGGCAGTTCTTC.